The rows below give T cell receptor beta chains drawn from one sample of a study of T-cell reconstitution after alpha-beta-depleted transplantation in children. TCRdb analysed the PCR reads with MiXCR anew, one entry per CDR3 protein. In the table there are 580,000 or so distinct CDR3 sequences, more than 20% of which are singletons. The sequences come from PBMCs, mostly from graft donor cells, collected 360 days after TCRalphabeta/CD19-depleted stem cell transplant. Receptors originate from a boy less than two years old who had a stem cell transplant for acute myeloid leukemia, so the T cells may come from the graft donor. Each CDR3 is given with its conserved first and last residue. A D gene is named only where the DNA matches it firmly. Rows may omit the clone size; those that give it use once, few, many or a size class.

TRBJ2-5	NA	TRBV7-2	TRBD2	TGTGCCAGCAGGCCCGGGACTAGCGGGTTCCAAGAGACCCAGTACTTC	CASRPGTSGFQETQYF
TRBJ2-2	few	TRBV29-1	NA	TGCAGCATTGGGGTTTACACCGGGGAGCTGTTTTTT	CSIGVYTGELFF
TRBJ1-2	NA	TRBV28	NA	TGTGCCAGCAGCTCCCCGAGGGAGGGGGACTATGGCTACACCTTC	CASSSPREGDYGYTF
TRBJ1-1	few	TRBV27	TRBD1	TGTGCCAGCAGTTTAGGGGACAGCACTGAAGCTTTCTTT	CASSLGDSTEAFF
TRBJ1-1	NA	TRBV5-1	NA	TGCGCCAGCAGCTTCTCCTACAGGGATACTGAAGCTTTCTTT	CASSFSYRDTEAFF
TRBJ2-3	many	TRBV20-1	NA	TGCAGTGCCACACCGCTAAACAGGGGCACAGATACGCAGTATTTT	CSATPLNRGTDTQYF
TRBJ2-2	many	TRBV5-1	NA	TGCGCCAGCAAAGGGACCAAGGCTGGCCTTAACACCGGGGAGCTGTTTTTT	CASKGTKAGLNTGELFF
TRBJ2-1	many	TRBV6-1	TRBD1	TGTGCCAGCCGCGCAGGGGGCGCCCACAATGAGCAGTTCTTC	CASRAGGAHNEQFF
TRBJ2-7	few	TRBV30	NA	TGTGCCTGGATCGGGCCTCCCAACTACGAGCAGTACTTC	CAWIGPPNYEQYF
TRBJ2-6	many	TRBV20-1	NA	TGCAGTGCTATGCAGGGCCCTGGGGCCAACGTCCTGACTTTC	CSAMQGPGANVLTF
TRBJ2-6	many	TRBV29-1	NA	TGCAGCCTGGGACGACCACCCGGGGCCAACGTCCTGACTTTC	CSLGRPPGANVLTF
TRBJ2-3	many	TRBV10-3	NA	TGTGCCATCAGTGTTGAGGCAGATACGCAGTATTTT	CAISVEADTQYF
TRBJ1-4	many	TRBV20-1	TRBD1	TGCAGTGCTAGGGGGACAGAGGGAAAACTGTTTTTT	CSARGTEGKLFF
TRBJ2-2	few	TRBV6-2/TRBV6-3	NA	TGTGCCAGCAGAGGGTCGGCAATTAACACCGGGGAGCTGTTTTTT	CASRGSAINTGELFF
TRBJ2-1	few	TRBV19	TRBD2	TGTGCCAGTAAACCTGAACTAGCGGGGGATGAGCAGTTCTTC	CASKPELAGDEQFF
TRBJ1-6	NA	TRBV20-1	TRBD1	TGCAGTGCTAGAGGGACAGGGTATAATTCACCCCTCCACTTT	CSARGTGYNSPLHF
TRBJ2-1	NA	TRBV5-6	NA	TGTGCCAGCAGCTTTTCCGGGATTAACAATGAGCAGTTCTTC	CASSFSGINNEQFF